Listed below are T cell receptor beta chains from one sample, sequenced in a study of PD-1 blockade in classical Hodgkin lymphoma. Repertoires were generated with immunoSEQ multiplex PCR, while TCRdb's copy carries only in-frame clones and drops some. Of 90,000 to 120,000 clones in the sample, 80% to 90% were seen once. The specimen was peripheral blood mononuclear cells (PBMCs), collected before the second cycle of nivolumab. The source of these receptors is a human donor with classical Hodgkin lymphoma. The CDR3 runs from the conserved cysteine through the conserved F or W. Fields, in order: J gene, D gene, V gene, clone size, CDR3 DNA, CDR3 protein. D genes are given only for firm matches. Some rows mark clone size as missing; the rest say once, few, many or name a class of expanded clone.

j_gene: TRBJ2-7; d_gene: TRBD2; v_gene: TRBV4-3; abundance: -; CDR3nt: TGCGCCAGCAGCCAATTGTTAGCGGGACACATCTACGAGCAGTACTTC; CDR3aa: CASSQLLAGHIYEQYF
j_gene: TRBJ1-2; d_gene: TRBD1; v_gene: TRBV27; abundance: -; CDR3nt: TGTGCCAGCCGACAGGGTTGGGGATATGGCTACACCTTC; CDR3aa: CASRQGWGYGYTF
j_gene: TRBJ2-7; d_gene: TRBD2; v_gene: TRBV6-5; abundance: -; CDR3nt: TGTGCCAGCAGCGCTAGCGGAAGACCTTACGAGCAGTACTTC; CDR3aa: CASSASGRPYEQYF
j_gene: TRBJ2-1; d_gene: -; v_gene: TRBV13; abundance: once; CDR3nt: TGTGCCAGCAGCTTAGGGGGAGATGAGCAGTTCTTC; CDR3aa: CASSLGGDEQFF
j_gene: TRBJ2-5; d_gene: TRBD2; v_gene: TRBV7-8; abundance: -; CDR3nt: TGTGCCAGCAGCTCCGAGGATATAGCGGGAGGGCCCGGAGAGACCCAGTACTTC; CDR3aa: CASSSEDIAGGPGETQYF
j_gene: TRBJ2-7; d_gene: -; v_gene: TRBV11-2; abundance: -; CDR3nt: TGTGCCAGCAGCTTCGGGGGTGTCGTTCACGAGCAGTACTTC; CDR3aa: CASSFGGVVHEQYF
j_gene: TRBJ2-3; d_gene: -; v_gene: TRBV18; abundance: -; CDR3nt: TGTGCCAGCTCCCGACAGGCCTTGACAGATACGCAGTATTTT; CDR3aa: CASSRQALTDTQYF
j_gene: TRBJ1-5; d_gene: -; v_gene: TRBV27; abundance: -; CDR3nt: TGTGCCAGCAGAGCTACAGCAATGGGGGATCAGCCCCAGCATTTT; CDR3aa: CASRATAMGDQPQHF
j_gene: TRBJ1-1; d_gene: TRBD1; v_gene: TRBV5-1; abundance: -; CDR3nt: TGCGCCAGCCGTCCCGGGACAGGGATCAACACTGAAGCTTTCTTT; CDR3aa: CASRPGTGINTEAFF
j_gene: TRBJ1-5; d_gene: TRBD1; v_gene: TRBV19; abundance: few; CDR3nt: TGTGCCAGTAGTATTGCAGGGGGCTGGGGTAGCAATCAGCCCCAGCATTTT; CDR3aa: CASSIAGGWGSNQPQHF
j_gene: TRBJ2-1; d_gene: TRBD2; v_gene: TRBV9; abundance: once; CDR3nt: TGTGCCAGCAGCGCATCCGGGACTAGCCCCCATGAGCAGTTCTTC; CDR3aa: CASSASGTSPHEQFF
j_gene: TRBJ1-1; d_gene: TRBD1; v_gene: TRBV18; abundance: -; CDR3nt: TGTGCCAGCTCACCACCTCGGACAGGACAGAACACTGAAGCTTTCTTT; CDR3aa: CASSPPRTGQNTEAFF
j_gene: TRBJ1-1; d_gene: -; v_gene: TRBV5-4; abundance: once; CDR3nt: TGTGCCAGCAGCTTGGGCATCATGAACACTGAAGCTTTCTTT; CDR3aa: CASSLGIMNTEAFF
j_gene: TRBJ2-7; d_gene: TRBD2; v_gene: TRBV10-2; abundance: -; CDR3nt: TGCGCCAGCAGTGATAAATTAACTAGCGGCTCCTACGAGCAGTACTTC; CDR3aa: CASSDKLTSGSYEQYF
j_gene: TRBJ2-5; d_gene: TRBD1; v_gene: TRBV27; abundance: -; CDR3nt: TGTGCCAGCAGCCCGGGACAGAAAAACCAAGAGACCCAGTACTTC; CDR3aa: CASSPGQKNQETQYF
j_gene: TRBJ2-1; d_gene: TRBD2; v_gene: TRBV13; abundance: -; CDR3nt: TGTGCCAGCAGACTAGCGGGAGACGGCTCCTACAATGAGCAGTTCTTC; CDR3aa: CASRLAGDGSYNEQFF
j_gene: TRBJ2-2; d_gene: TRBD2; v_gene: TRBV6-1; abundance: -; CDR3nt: TGTGCCAGCAGTGAACTAGCGGTAAACACCGGGGAGCTGTTTTTT; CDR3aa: CASSELAVNTGELFF